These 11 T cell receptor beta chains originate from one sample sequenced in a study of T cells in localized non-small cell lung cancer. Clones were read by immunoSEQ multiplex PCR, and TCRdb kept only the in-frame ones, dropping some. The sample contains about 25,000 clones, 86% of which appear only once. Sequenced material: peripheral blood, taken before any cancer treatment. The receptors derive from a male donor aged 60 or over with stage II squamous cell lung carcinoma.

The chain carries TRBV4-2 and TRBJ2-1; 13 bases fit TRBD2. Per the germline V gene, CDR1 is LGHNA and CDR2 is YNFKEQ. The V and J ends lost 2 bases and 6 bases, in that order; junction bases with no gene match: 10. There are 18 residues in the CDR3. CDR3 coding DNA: TGTGCCAGCAGCCAACCCCTACAACTAGCGGGAGGGGGCAATGAGCAGTTCTTC. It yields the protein CASSQPLQLAGGGNEQFF.

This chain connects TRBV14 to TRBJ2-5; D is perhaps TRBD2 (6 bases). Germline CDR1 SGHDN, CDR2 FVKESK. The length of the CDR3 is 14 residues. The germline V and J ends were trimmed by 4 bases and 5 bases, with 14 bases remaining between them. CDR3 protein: CASSPRGLLETQYF. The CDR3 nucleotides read TGTGCCAGCAGCCCCCGGGGACTGTTGGAGACCCAGTACTTC.

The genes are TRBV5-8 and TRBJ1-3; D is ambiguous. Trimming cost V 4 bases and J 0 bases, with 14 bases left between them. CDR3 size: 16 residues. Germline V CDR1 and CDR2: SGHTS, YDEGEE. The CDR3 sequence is CASSPNVLYSGNTIYF. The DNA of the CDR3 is TGTGCCAGCAGCCCCAACGTCCTCTACTCTGGAAACACCATATATTTT.

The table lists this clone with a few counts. The CDR3 region has the DNA TGCGCCAGCAGCCAATCCAGGGGTCAGCCCCAGCATTTT. This translates into CASSQSRGQPQHF. The chain links TRBV4-3 to TRBJ1-5, with TRBD1 as a possible D gene (6 bases). The CDR3 is 13 residues long. The V end lost 2 bases, the J end lost 6 bases, and 8 bases lay between the germline ends. Germline V gene sequence: CDR1 LGHNA, CDR2 YSLEER.

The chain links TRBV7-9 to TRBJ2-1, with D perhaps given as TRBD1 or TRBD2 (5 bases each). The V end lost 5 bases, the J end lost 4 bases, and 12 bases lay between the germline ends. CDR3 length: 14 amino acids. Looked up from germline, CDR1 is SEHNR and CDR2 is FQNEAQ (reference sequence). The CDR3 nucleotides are TGTGCCAGCAGCCCCGGGACCGATTACAATGAGCAGTTCTTC. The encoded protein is CASSPGTDYNEQFF. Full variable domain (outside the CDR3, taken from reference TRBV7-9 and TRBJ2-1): DTGVSQNPRHKITKRGQNVTFRCDPISEHNRLYWYRQTLGQGPEFLTYFQNEAQLEKSRLLSDRFSAERPKGSFSTLEIQRTEQGDSAMYLCASSPGTDYNEQFFGPGTRLTVL.

The CDR3 here is CASSPGGGGNYGYTF. For the CDR3, the DNA is TGCGCCAGCAGCCCGGGGGGTGGAGGCAACTATGGCTACACCTTC. The chain employs TRBV4-3 and TRBJ1-2; tentatively, D is TRBD1 (5 bases). The V gene's germline CDR1 is LGHNA and CDR2 YSLEER. This CDR3 has 15 amino acids. V was cut by 4 bases and J by 2 bases, with 14 bases left in between.

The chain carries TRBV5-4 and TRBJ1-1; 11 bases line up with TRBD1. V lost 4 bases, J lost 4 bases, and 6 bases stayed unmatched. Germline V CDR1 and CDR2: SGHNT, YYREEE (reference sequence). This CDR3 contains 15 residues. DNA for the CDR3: TGTGCCAGCAGCCGATCCGGGACAGGGGGCACTGAAGCTTTCTTT. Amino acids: CASSRSGTGGTEAFF.

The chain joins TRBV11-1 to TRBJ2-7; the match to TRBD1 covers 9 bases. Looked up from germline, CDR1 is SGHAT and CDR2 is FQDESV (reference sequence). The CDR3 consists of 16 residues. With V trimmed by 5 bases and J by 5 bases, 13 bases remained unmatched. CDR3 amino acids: CASSPGLWDREHEQYF. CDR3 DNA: TGTGCCAGCAGCCCTGGCTTGTGGGACAGGGAACACGAGCAGTACTTC.

The DNA for the CDR3 is TGTGCCAGTAGTATAGGGGGTGGACAGGGTATAGGTGCTGAAGCTTTCTTT. Protein product: CASSIGGGQGIGAEAFF. This sequence joins TRBV19 and TRBJ1-1; 8 bases are a match to TRBD1. Germline loops: CDR1 LNHDA, CDR2 SQIVND (reference sequence). The CDR3 covers 17 residues. The J segment lost 6 bases and the V segment lost 1 base, leaving 13 bases of the junction unmatched.

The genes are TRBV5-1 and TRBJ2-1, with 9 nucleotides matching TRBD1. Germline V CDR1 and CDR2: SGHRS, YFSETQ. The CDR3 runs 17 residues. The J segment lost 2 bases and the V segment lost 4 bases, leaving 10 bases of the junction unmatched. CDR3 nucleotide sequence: TGCGCCAGCAGCGCCGGGTCCGGGACAGGGACCTACAATGAGCAGTTCTTC. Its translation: CASSAGSGTGTYNEQFF.

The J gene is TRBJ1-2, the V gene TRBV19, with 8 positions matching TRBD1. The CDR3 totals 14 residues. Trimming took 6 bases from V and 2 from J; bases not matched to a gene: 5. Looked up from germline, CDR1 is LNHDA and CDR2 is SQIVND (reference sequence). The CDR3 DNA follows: TGTGCCAGTAGGGTGGGACAGGCGAACTATGGCTACACCTTC. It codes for CASRVGQANYGYTF.